This T cell receptor beta chain is from a study of PD-1 blockade in classical Hodgkin lymphoma. Study-level points and caveats: Reported findings placed baseline TCR diversity lower in newly diagnosed patients (compared with healthy donors). Possible causes of repertoire differences, disease activity or prior therapy, remain undefined.

Here immunoSEQ multiplex PCR was the method, and the copy in TCRdb shows in-frame clones only, minus some. The table lists about 37,000 clones, 76% of them singletons. Germline V gene data show CDR1 as MNHEY and CDR2 as SMNVEV (reference sequence). The CDR3 is 14 residues long. V dropped 3 bases and J dropped 5 bases, with 13 bases sitting between them. Every one of the patients relapsed after autologous stem cell transplantation (brentuximab vedotin exposure was variable). Turning to this clone: Its antigen is currently unknown.

The gene calls are TRBV27 and TRBJ1-2; possible D gene TRBD1, 5 bases. This sequence originates from a human donor with classical Hodgkin lymphoma. The source was peripheral blood mononuclear cells (PBMCs), collected at baseline. CDR3 sequence (DNA): TGTGCCAGCAGTTTTCAGGACAATAGATATGGCTACACCTTC. Protein product: CASSFQDNRYGYTF.